Shown below are 14 T cell receptor beta chains from a single sample sequenced in a study of T cell responses to AZD1222 COVID-19 vaccine. TCRdb's table, derived via immunoSEQ multiplex PCR, lists solely in-frame clones and lacks some. The sample lists 150,000 or so clones; 90% to 95% were seen once. Here the sequenced sample was peripheral blood, taken 28 days after the second AZD1222 dose. These TCRs come from an adult who received the AZD1222 COVID-19 vaccine.

The chain recombines TRBV27 with TRBJ2-1, with TRBD2 identical over 7 bases. The CDR3 length is 15 residues. The germline V gene encodes CDR1 MNHEY and CDR2 SMNVEV (reference sequence). V gave up 6 bases and J gave up 8 bases; unmatched junction bases: 13. The CDR3 region has the DNA TGTGCCAGCAGCCGCCCGGGGGGAGCCCTGCATGAGCAGTTCTTC. Residues: CASSRPGGALHEQFF.

This sequence joins TRBV9 and TRBJ2-5; D tentatively fits TRBD1 or TRBD2 (5 bases each). Trimming stripped 6 bases from V and 4 bases from J, with 22 bases between. Per germline, CDR1 SGDLS and CDR2 YYNGEE. The CDR3 is 16 amino acids. For the CDR3, the DNA is TGTGCCAGCACCCGAAGCGAGGGCCTTGGGGGAGAGACCCAGTACTTC. Its translation is CASTRSEGLGGETQYF.

The chain recombines TRBV27 with TRBJ2-5; D is undetermined. Germline V lookup: CDR1 MNHEY, CDR2 SMNVEV (reference sequence). The ends were cut back, 2 bases at V and 2 bases at J, with 9 bases in the middle. The CDR3 length is 14 residues. The CDR3 loop is CASSLNGPQETQYF. The CDR3 nucleotides are TGTGCCAGCAGTTTAAACGGCCCGCAAGAGACCCAGTACTTC.

The chain is built from TRBV3-1 (or the pseudogene TRBV3-2) and TRBJ1-3; 9 bases align to TRBD1. With V trimmed by 9 bases and J by 4 bases, 13 bases remained unmatched. Per germline, CDR1 LGHDT and CDR2 YNNKEL (reference sequence). The CDR3 is 16 amino acids. The CDR3 sequence is CARDSNRDRVGNTIYF. The CDR3 nucleotides read TGTGCCAGGGACTCAAACCGGGACAGGGTCGGAAACACCATATATTTT.

The J gene is TRBJ2-7, the V gene TRBV10-1; possibly TRBD1 or TRBD2 for D (5 bases each). Germline V gene lookup returns CDR1 WNHNN and CDR2 SYGVQD (reference sequence). The V end lost 5 bases, the J end lost 0 bases, and 8 bases lay between the germline ends. This CDR3 comprises 13 residues. The CDR3 DNA reads TGCGCCAGCAGTAAGGGGAGCTCCTACGAGCAGTACTTC. It codes for CASSKGSSYEQYF.

The CDR3 nucleotides read TGTGCCAGCAGCTTAGATTTCGTAAATCAGCCCCAGCATTTT. Protein product: CASSLDFVNQPQHF. The J gene is TRBJ1-5, the V gene TRBV7-9; D unresolved. This CDR3 contains 14 residues. CDR1 is SEHNR and CDR2 is FQNEAQ in the germline V gene (reference sequence). Trimming cost V 1 base and J 4 bases, with 8 bases left between them. The full variable domain, completed using reference TRBV7-9 and TRBJ1-5, is DTGVSQNPRHKITKRGQNVTFRCDPISEHNRLYWYRQTLGQGPEFLTYFQNEAQLEKSRLLSDRFSAERPKGSFSTLEIQRTEQGDSAMYLCASSLDFVNQPQHFGDGTRLSIL.

This chain connects TRBV12-5 to TRBJ2-1; D unclear. Germline CDR1 is LGHNT and CDR2 is FRNRAP. The germline V and J ends were trimmed by 4 bases and 7 bases, with 17 bases remaining between them. The CDR3 contains 15 residues. For the CDR3, the DNA is TGTGCTAGTGGTTCACAGTATGGCCCTGGGAATGAGCAGTTCTTC. Its translation is CASGSQYGPGNEQFF.

The V call is TRBV6-5, the J call TRBJ1-1, with a tentative D call TRBD1 (6 bases). Trimming cost V 6 bases and J 0 bases, with 11 bases left between them. This CDR3 contains 14 residues. From germline, CDR1 is MNHEY and CDR2 SVGAGI. CDR3 DNA sequence: TGTGCCAGCAGCCCGGGACATTTGAACACTGAAGCTTTCTTT. Its translation: CASSPGHLNTEAFF.

The chain is built from TRBV13 and TRBJ1-5; D uncertain. The germline gives CDR1 PRHDT, CDR2 FYEKMQ (reference sequence). The germline V and J ends were trimmed by 4 bases and 1 base, with 5 bases remaining between them. The CDR3 is 13 residues long. For the CDR3, the DNA is TGTGCCAGCAGCTCCCTAAGCAATCAGCCCCAGCATTTT. Protein: CASSSLSNQPQHF.

J is TRBJ1-5 and V is TRBV30, with no clear D. Per germline, CDR1 GTSNPN and CDR2 SVGIG (reference sequence). Trimming removed 1 base at V and 1 base at J, with 8 bases between. The CDR3 loop spans 14 amino acids. The CDR3 region is CAWSAVLSNQPQHF. CDR3 DNA sequence: TGTGCCTGGAGTGCTGTCTTGAGCAATCAGCCCCAGCATTTT.

V gene TRBV25-1 combines with J gene TRBJ1-4; no definite D call. The CDR3 runs 15 residues. V shed 4 bases and J shed 8 bases, with 17 bases lying between them. Germline CDR1 reads MGHDK; CDR2 reads SYGVNS. The CDR3 DNA reads as TGTGCCAGCAGTGCCAGGACGGCTGGATGGGAAAAACTGTTTTTT. Its protein product is CASSARTAGWEKLFF. Supplemented by reference TRBV25-1 and TRBJ1-4, the full variable domain reads EADIYQTPRYLVIGTGKKITLECSQTMGHDKMYWYQQDPGMELHLIHYSYGVNSTEKGDLSSESTVSRIRTEHFPLTLESARPSHTSQYLCASSARTAGWEKLFFGSGTQLSVL.

The rearrangement links TRBV6-5 to TRBJ1-5; D may be TRBD1 (5 bases). The V end lost 6 bases, the J end lost 10 bases, and 16 bases lay between the germline ends. CDR3 length: 13 amino acids. Germline V gene lookup returns CDR1 MNHEY and CDR2 SVGAGI. The CDR3 sequence: CASRAPDSSPQHF. The CDR3 nucleotides are TGTGCCAGCAGGGCCCCTGACAGTTCACCCCAGCATTTT.

This rearrangement joins TRBV19 to TRBJ1-2; 7 bases align to TRBD1. V lost 2 bases and J lost 10; bases outside the gene matches: 19. This CDR3 contains 17 residues. CDR1 LNHDA and CDR2 SQIVND come from the germline V gene (reference sequence). The DNA of the CDR3 is TGTGCCAGTAGTATAAATTCGGGACAGACTTTCTATGATGACTACACCTTC. This codes for CASSINSGQTFYDDYTF.

This chain connects TRBV5-1 to TRBJ2-5; maybe TRBD1 (6 bases). The V end was cut by 2 bases, the J end by 1 base, with 12 bases between. Germline lookup yields CDR1 SGHRS and CDR2 YFSETQ. This CDR3 is built from 15 residues. CDR3 protein: CASSLQGRIQETQYF. The DNA for the CDR3 is TGCGCCAGCAGCTTACAGGGTAGGATCCAAGAGACCCAGTACTTC.